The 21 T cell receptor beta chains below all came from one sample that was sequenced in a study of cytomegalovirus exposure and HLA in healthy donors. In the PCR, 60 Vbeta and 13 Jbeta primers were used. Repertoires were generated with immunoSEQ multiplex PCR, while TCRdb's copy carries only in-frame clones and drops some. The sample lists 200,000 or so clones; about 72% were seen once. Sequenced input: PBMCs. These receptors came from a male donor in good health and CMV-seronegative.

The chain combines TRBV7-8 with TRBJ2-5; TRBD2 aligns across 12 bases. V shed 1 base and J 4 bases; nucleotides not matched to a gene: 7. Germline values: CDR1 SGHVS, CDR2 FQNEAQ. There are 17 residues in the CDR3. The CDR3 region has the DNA TGTGCCAGCAGCTTAGTGACTAGCGGGAGTTCGGGAGAGACCCAGTACTTC. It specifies CASSLVTSGSSGETQYF.

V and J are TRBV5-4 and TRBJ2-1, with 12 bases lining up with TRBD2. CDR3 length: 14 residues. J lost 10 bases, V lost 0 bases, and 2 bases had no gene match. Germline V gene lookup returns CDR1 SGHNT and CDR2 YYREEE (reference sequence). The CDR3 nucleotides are TGTGCCAGCAGCTTGGGACTAGCGGGAGAGGAGCAGTTCTTC. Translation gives CASSLGLAGEEQFF. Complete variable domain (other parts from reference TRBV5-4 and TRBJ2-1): ETGVTQSPTHLIKTRGQQVTLRCSSQSGHNTVSWYQQALGQGPQFIFQYYREEENGRGNFPPRFSGLQFPNYSSELNVNALELDDSALYLCASSLGLAGEEQFFGPGTRLTVL.

CDR3 nucleotide sequence: TGTGCCAGCAGCTTAGCCCAAGAGACAGGTAGAAATGAAGCTTTCTTT. It codes for CASSLAQETGRNEAFF. This sequence joins TRBV7-9 and TRBJ1-1; D possibly corresponds to TRBD1 (6 bases). Germline V gene data show CDR1 as SEHNR and CDR2 as FQNEAQ (reference sequence). The CDR3 runs to 16 residues. V lost 0 bases and J lost 7, with 18 bases in between.

CDR3 nucleotides: TGTGCCAGCAGCTTCAGGGGCGCAAACTATGGCTACACCTTC. Translating gives CASSFRGANYGYTF. The chain recombines TRBV7-9 with TRBJ1-2; tentatively, D is TRBD1 (6 bases). Trimming stripped 3 bases from V and 2 bases from J, with 10 bases between. Germline CDR1 is SEHNR and CDR2 is FQNEAQ (reference sequence). There are 14 residues in the CDR3.

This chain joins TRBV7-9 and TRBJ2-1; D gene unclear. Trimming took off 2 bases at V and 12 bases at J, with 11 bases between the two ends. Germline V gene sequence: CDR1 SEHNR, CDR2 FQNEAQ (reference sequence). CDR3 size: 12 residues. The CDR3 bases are TGTGCCAGCAGCTTAAGGCAAAGAGGGCAGTTCTTC. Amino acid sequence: CASSLRQRGQFF.

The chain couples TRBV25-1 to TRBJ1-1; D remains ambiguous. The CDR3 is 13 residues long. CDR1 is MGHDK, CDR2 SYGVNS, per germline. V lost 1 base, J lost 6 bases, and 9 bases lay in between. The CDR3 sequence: CASSEWADAEAFF. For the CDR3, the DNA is TGTGCCAGCAGTGAATGGGCAGACGCTGAAGCTTTCTTT.

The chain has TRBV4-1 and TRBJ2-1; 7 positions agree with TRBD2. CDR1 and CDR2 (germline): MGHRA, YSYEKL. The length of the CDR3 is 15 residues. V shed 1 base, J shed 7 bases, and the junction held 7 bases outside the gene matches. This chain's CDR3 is CASSQAASGRNEQFF. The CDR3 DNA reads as TGCGCCAGCAGCCAAGCGGCTAGCGGAAGGAATGAGCAGTTCTTC.

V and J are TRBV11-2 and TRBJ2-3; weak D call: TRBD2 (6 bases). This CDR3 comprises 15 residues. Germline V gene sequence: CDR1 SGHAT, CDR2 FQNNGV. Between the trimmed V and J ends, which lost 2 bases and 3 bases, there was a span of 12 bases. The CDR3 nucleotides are TGTGCCAGCAGCTTAAACCGGGAGAGAACAGATACGCAGTATTTT. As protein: CASSLNRERTDTQYF.

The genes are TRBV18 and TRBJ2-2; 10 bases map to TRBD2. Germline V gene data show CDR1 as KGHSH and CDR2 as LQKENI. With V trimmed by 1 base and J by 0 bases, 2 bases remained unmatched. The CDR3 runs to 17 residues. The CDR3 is CASSPQGLAANTGELFF. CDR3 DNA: TGTGCCAGCTCACCACAAGGACTAGCGGCGAACACCGGGGAGCTGTTTTTT. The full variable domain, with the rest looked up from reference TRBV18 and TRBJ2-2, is NAGVMQNPRHLVRRRGQEARLRCSPMKGHSHVYWYRQLPEEGLKFMVYLQKENIIDESGMPKERFSAEFPKEGPSILRIQQVVRGDSAAYFCASSPQGLAANTGELFFGEGSRLTVL.

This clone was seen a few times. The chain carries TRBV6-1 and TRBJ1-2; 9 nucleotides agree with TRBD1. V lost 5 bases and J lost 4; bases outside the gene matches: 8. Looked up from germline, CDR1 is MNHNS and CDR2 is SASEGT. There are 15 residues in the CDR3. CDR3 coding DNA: TGTGCCAGCAGTACCCAGGGGACAGGGCTCTATGGCTACACCTTC. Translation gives CASSTQGTGLYGYTF.

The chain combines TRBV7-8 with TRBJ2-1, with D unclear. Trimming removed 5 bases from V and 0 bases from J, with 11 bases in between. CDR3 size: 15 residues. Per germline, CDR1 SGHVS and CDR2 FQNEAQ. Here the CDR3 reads CASSLGPSSYNEQFF. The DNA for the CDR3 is TGTGCCAGCAGCCTTGGTCCGAGCTCCTACAATGAGCAGTTCTTC.

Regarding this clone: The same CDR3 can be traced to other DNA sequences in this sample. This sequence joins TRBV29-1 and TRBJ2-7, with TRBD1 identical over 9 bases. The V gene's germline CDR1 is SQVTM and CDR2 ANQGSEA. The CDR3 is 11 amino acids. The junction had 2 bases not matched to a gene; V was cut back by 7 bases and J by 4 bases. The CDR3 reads CSAGTGYEQYF. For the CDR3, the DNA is TGCAGCGCCGGGACAGGGTACGAGCAGTACTTC.

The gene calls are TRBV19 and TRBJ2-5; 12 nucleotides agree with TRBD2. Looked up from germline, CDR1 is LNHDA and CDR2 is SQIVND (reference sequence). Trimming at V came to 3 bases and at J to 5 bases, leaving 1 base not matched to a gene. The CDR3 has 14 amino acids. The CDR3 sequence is CASSITSGRETQYF. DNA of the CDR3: TGTGCCAGTAGTATCACTAGCGGGAGGGAGACCCAGTACTTC.

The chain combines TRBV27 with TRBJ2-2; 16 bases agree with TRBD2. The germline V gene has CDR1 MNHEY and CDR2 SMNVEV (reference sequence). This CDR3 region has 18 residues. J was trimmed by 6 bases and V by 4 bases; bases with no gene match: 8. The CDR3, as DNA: TGTGCCAGCAGTTCCTCGGGACTAGCGGGAGGGCCCGCCGGGGAGCTGTTTTTT. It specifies CASSSSGLAGGPAGELFF.

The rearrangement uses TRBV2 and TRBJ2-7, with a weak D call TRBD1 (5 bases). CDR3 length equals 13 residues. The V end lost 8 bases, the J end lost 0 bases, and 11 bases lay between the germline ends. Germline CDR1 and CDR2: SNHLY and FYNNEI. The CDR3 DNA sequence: TGTGCCAGCGGGGCCAGGGCCTCCTACGAGCAGTACTTC. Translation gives CASGARASYEQYF.

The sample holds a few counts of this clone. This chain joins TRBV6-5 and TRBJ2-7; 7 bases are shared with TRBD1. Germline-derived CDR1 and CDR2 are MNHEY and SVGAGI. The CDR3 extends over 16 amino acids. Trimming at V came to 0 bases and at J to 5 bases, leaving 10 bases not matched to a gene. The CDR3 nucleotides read TGTGCCAGCAGTTACTCGAAGTACACAGGGGACAACGAGCAGTACTTC. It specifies CASSYSKYTGDNEQYF.

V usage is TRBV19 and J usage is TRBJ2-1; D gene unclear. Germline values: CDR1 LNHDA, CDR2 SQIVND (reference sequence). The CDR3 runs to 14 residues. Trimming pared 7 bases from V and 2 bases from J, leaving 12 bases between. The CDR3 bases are TGTGCCAGTAAGAGCGAACCCCCCTACAATGAGCAGTTCTTC. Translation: CASKSEPPYNEQFF.

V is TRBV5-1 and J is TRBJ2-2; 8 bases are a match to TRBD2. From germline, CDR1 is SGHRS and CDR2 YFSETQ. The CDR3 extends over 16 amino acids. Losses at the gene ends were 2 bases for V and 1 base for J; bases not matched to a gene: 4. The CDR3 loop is CASSLGSGMNTGELFF. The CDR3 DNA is TGCGCCAGCAGCTTAGGTAGCGGGATGAACACCGGGGAGCTGTTTTTT.

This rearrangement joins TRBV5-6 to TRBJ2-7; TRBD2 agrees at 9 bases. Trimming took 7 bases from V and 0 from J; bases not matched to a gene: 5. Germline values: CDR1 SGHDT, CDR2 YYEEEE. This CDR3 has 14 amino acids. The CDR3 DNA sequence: TGTGCCAGCGGGGGTAGCGGGAGCTCCTACGAGCAGTACTTC. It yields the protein CASGGSGSSYEQYF.

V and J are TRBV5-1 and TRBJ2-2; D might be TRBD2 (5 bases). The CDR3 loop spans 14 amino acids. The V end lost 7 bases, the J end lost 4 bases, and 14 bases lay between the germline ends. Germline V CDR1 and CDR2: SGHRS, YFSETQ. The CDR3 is CASEGGSGTGELFF. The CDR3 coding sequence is TGCGCCAGCGAAGGAGGCTCCGGCACCGGGGAGCTGTTTTTT.

CDR3 in DNA: TGCGCCAGCAGCCTAGGGACAGGTAGAAGATCTGGAAACACCATATATTTT. Its protein product is CASSLGTGRRSGNTIYF. The rearrangement joins TRBV5-1 to TRBJ1-3; TRBD1 aligns across 8 bases. V dropped 4 bases and J dropped 1; count of bases not matched to a gene: 10. The CDR3 loop spans 17 amino acids. Germline V gene lookup returns CDR1 SGHRS and CDR2 YFSETQ.